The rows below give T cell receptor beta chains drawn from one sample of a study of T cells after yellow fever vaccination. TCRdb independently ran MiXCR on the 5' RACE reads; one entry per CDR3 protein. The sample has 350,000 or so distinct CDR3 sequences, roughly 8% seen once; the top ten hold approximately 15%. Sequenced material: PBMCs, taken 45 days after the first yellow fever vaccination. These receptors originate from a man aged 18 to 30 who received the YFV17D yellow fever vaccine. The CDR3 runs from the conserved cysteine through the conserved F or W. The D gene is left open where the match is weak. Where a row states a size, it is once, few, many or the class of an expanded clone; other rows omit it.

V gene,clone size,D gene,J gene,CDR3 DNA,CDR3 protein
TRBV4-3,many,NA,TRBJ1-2,TGCGCCAGCAGCCAAGATGTCCACGGGACAATATCTAACTATGGCTACACCTTC,CASSQDVHGTISNYGYTF
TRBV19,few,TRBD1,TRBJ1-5,TGTGCCAGTAGGGGGGCAGGACAGGGGCATAATCAGCCCCAGCATTTT,CASRGAGQGHNQPQHF
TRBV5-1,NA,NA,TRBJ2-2,TGCGCCAGCAGCCACTACAGGGCCGGGGAGCTGTTTTTT,CASSHYRAGELFF
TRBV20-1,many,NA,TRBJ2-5,TGCAGTCACCACCTAGGGTCCCAAGAGACCCAGTACTTC,CSHHLGSQETQYF
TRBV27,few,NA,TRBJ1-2,TGTGCCAGCAGTTCCAACCAAGGGGGTGGCTACACCTTC,CASSSNQGGGYTF
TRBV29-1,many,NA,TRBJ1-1,TGCAGCGTTGCAACTTCCATTTGGTTGGGGAACACTGAAGCTTTCTTT,CSVATSIWLGNTEAFF
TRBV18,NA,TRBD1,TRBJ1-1,TGTGCCAGCTCCAGGGGACAGACGAACACTGAAGCTTTCTTT,CASSRGQTNTEAFF
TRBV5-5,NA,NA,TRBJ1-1,TGTGCCAGCAGCTTGGAGGTCTGGGGGAACACTGAAGCTTTCTTT,CASSLEVWGNTEAFF
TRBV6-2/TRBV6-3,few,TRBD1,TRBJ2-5,TGTGCCAGCAGTTTGGGAGGGACAGGGCCAGAGACCCAGTACTTC,CASSLGGTGPETQYF
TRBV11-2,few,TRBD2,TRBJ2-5,TGTGCCAGCAGCCCCTACGGGGGGGCCGGAGAGACCCAGTACTTC,CASSPYGGAGETQYF
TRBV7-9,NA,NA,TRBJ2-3,TGTGCCAGCAGCTTAGCGGGCTGGGACACAGATACGCAGTATTTT,CASSLAGWDTDTQYF
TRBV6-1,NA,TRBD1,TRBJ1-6,TGTGCCAGCAGTCCCCGTCTGGACAGGAGGACCTATAATTCACCCCTCCACTTT,CASSPRLDRRTYNSPLHF
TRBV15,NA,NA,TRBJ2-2,TGTGCCACCAGCAGATGGGTATTTGGCGGGGAGCTGTTTTTT,CATSRWVFGGELFF
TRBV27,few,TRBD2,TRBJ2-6,TGTGCCAGCAGTCCTCGTCGGGGGGCTGGGGCCAACGTCCTGACTTTC,CASSPRRGAGANVLTF
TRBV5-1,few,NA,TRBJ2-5,TGCGCCAGCAGGGGGCAGACCCAGTACTTC,CASRGQTQYF
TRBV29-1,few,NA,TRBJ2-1,TGCAGCGAACCGACAGAGTTCAATGAGCAGTTCTTC,CSEPTEFNEQFF
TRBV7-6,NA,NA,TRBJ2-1,TGTGCCAGCACCTTGTGGGGGGGGCACAATGAGCAGTTCTTC,CASTLWGGHNEQFF
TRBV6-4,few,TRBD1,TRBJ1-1,TGTGCCAGCAGTGAGATTTGGACAGGGGATTCGAACACTGAAGCTTTCTTT,CASSEIWTGDSNTEAFF
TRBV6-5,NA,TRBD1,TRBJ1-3,TGTGCCAGCAGTTACTCGGGCAGGGGGCTCGGAAACACCATATATTTT,CASSYSGRGLGNTIYF
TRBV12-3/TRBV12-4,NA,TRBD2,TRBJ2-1,TGTGCCAGCAGCTCGTACGGCCTAGCGGGGGACAATGAGCAGTTCTTC,CASSSYGLAGDNEQFF
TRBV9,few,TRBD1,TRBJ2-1,TGTGCCAGCAGCTACGGGACAGGGTACTATGAGCAGTTCTTC,CASSYGTGYYEQFF
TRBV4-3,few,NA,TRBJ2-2,TGCGCCAGCAGCCTAAACCAGGACATTAACACCGGGGAGCTGTTTTTT,CASSLNQDINTGELFF
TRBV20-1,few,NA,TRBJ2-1,TGCAGTGCTAGAGTGGAGGGGGGAAGCAATGAGCAGTTCTTC,CSARVEGGSNEQFF
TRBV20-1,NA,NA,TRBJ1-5,TGCAGTGCTAGAGATCCCAGGCGGTTGAGCAAGGATCAGCCCCAGCATTTT,CSARDPRRLSKDQPQHF
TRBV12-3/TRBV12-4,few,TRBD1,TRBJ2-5,TGTGCCAGCAGTGAACCAACCGCCACAGGGGATGAGACCCAGTACTTC,CASSEPTATGDETQYF
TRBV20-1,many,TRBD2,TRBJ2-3,TGCAGTGCTAGAGAAAGGACTAGCGCGGGAGATACGCAGTATTTT,CSARERTSAGDTQYF
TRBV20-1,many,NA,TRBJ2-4,TGCAGTGCTAGTGACCTAGCCAAAAACATTCAGTACTTC,CSASDLAKNIQYF
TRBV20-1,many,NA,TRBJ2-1,TGCAGTGCTAGAGAGGGAGCTCTCAGAGGTGAGCAGTTCTTC,CSAREGALRGEQFF
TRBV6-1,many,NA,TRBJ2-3,TGTGCCAGCAGTGGAAATCCGGGCCGTGAGACAGATACGCAGTATTTT,CASSGNPGRETDTQYF
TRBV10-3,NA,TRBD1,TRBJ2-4,TGTGCCATCAGTGAGTCCGAGACAGGGAAAAACATTCAGTACTTC,CAISESETGKNIQYF
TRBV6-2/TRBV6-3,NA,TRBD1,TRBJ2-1,TGTGCCAGCAGAGGGGGACAGGGTCCCAATGAGCAGTTCTTC,CASRGGQGPNEQFF
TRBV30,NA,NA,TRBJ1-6,TGTGCCTGGACCCAACCGGAACAGGTTAATTCACCCCTCCACTTT,CAWTQPEQVNSPLHF
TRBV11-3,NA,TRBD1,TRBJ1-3,TGTGCCAGCAGCTACGGGGACAGAGGAAACACCATATATTTT,CASSYGDRGNTIYF
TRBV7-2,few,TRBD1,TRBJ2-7,TGTGCCAGCAGCTCGGGACAGGGGGCAGCTCCCTACGAGCAGTACTTC,CASSSGQGAAPYEQYF
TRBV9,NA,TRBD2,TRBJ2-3,TGTGCCAGCAGCGTGTACGGGACTAGCGGCGGTGGGGATACGCAGTATTTT,CASSVYGTSGGGDTQYF
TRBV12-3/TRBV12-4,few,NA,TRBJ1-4,TGTGCCAGCAGTTTAGACCCGACGGTGGGGGAAAAACTGTTTTTT,CASSLDPTVGEKLFF
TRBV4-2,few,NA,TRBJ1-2,TGTGCCAGCAGCCAAGAGAGGATACGACCTGGCTACACCTTC,CASSQERIRPGYTF